This is a list of T cell receptor beta chains from one sample in a study of shared clonotypes between healthy human individuals. The method was immunoSEQ multiplex PCR; TCRdb's version includes in-frame clones alone and lacks a portion of them. The profile shows hundreds of thousands of clones, 60% to 80% of them singletons. Sequenced input: memory CD4+ T cells sorted from blood. Source of these receptors: a woman aged 25 to 39 in good health. CDR3s include the opening cysteine and the closing phenylalanine or tryptophan. The D gene is left open where the match is weak. Clone size is shown for a subset of rows, as once, few, many or a class of expanded clone.

>-|TRBV2|TRBJ2-1|-
CASSELVYNEQFF
TGTGCCAGCAGTGAACTAGTCTACAATGAGCAGTTCTTC
>-|TRBV28|TRBJ2-7|-
CASGNRLYEQYF
TGTGCCAGCGGGAACCGCCTTTACGAGCAGTACTTC
>TRBD1|TRBV2|TRBJ1-3|-
CASRTGGSLNTIYF
TGTGCCAGCAGGACAGGGGGCTCGTTAAACACCATATATTTT
>TRBD1|TRBV10-1|TRBJ1-2|-
CASSEFLGQGSTYGYTF
TGCGCCAGCAGTGAGTTCTTGGGACAGGGGTCTACCTATGGCTACACCTTC
>-|TRBV14|TRBJ1-1|few
CASSQAGMNTEAFF
TGTGCCAGCAGCCAAGCGGGAATGAACACTGAAGCTTTCTTT
>-|TRBV7-6|TRBJ2-1|-
CASSYQKNEQFF
TGTGCCAGCAGCTACCAGAAGAATGAGCAGTTCTTC
>TRBD1|TRBV11-1|TRBJ2-5|-
CASSWAEGTGGWETQYF
TGTGCCAGCAGCTGGGCCGAAGGGACAGGGGGTTGGGAGACCCAGTACTTC
>TRBD1|TRBV19|TRBJ2-1|once
CASSGPGQGHNEQFF
TGTGCCAGTAGTGGACCGGGACAGGGCCACAATGAGCAGTTCTTC
>TRBD1|TRBV19|TRBJ2-1|-
CASRTGSGNEQFF
TGTGCCAGTAGGACAGGGTCCGGCAATGAGCAGTTCTTC
>TRBD2|TRBV19|TRBJ2-7|few
CATRDYSYEQYF
TGTGCCACTCGGGACTACTCCTACGAGCAGTACTTC
>TRBD1|TRBV6-6|TRBJ1-1|-
CASSDTGAVTEAFF
TGTGCCAGCAGTGACACAGGGGCCGTGACTGAAGCTTTCTTT
>TRBD2|TRBV5-4|TRBJ2-7|-
CASSKRLAGSYEQYF
TGTGCCAGCAGCAAAAGACTAGCGGGCTCCTACGAGCAGTACTTC
>TRBD2|TRBV27|TRBJ2-7|-
CASSTRSAGGSYEQYF
TGTGCCAGCAGCACCCGCTCAGCGGGAGGCTCCTACGAGCAGTACTTC
>-|TRBV21-1|TRBJ1-4|-
CASSGTTGGRNEKLFF
TGTGCCAGCAGCGGAACGACAGGGGGCAGGAATGAAAAACTGTTTTTT
>-|TRBV10-1|TRBJ2-5|once
CASSSGTTAWDQYF
TGCGCCAGCAGCTCCGGGACCACAGCCTGGGACCAGTACTTC
>TRBD2|TRBV29-1|TRBJ2-1|-
CSVVGTRLWVEQFF
TGCAGCGTTGTAGGGACTAGGCTCTGGGTTGAGCAGTTCTTC
>-|TRBV4-1|TRBJ2-1|-
CASSQVWQGGNEQFF
TGCGCCAGCAGCCAAGTATGGCAGGGGGGGAATGAGCAGTTCTTC